Following are 20 T cell receptor beta chains from one sample sequenced in a study of T-cell memory formation after mild COVID-19. One entry per CDR3 protein, called by TCRdb with MiXCR from the 5' RACE reads. The sample shows 100,000 to 150,000 distinct CDR3 sequences, approximately 5.9% of them seen only once. Sequencing used PBMCs or a T cell subset sorted from them (not recorded which). The receptor set was obtained from an adult woman who had mild COVID-19 (a few samples of this study predate the infection). Cell type and time point are not known.

This clonotype has a handful of counts. V and J are TRBV5-4 and TRBJ2-3; D is possibly TRBD2 (6 bases). Germline-derived CDR1 and CDR2 are SGHNT and YYREEE (reference sequence). With 2 bases removed from V and 4 bases from J, the gap between germline ends came to 17 bases. The length of the CDR3 is 16 residues. CDR3: CASSLTLGLGADTQYF. In DNA, the CDR3 is TGTGCCAGCAGCTTAACACTGGGACTTGGTGCAGATACGCAGTATTTT.

This clonotype was detected many times. The CDR3 reads CASSLSSSGGAAEQFF. Written as DNA, the CDR3 is TGCGCCAGCAGCCTCTCCTCTAGCGGGGGGGCCGCTGAGCAGTTCTTC. The chain employs TRBV4-1 and TRBJ2-1; 12 bases match TRBD2. Germline V gene lookup returns CDR1 MGHRA and CDR2 YSYEKL. The CDR3 spans 16 residues. After removal of 4 bases from V and 9 bases from J, the junction contained 10 bases not matched to a gene.

This clonotype was seen a few times. The chain carries TRBV7-2 and TRBJ1-4; D gene ambiguous. This CDR3 spans 13 amino acids. Trimming took off 5 bases at V and 10 bases at J, with 14 bases between the two ends. Germline V gene lookup returns CDR1 SGHTA and CDR2 FQGNSA. The CDR3 DNA reads TGTGCCAGCAGCGGAACAACTAGGAGAAAACTGTTTTTT. Protein product: CASSGTTRRKLFF.

This clonotype was observed a handful of times. This sequence joins TRBV12-3 or TRBV12-4 and TRBJ1-1; no firm D call. The length of the CDR3 is 11 residues. The V end lost 3 bases, the J end lost 8 bases, and 7 bases lay between the germline ends. The CDR3 is CASSFGGEAFF. The CDR3 DNA is TGTGCCAGCAGTTTTGGCGGGGAAGCTTTCTTT.

This clonotype has a handful of counts. The rearrangement links TRBV24-1 to TRBJ1-5; unclear D gene. Germline CDR1 KGHDR, CDR2 SFDVKD. V was cut by 3 bases and J by 0 bases, with 8 bases left in between. CDR3 length equals 15 residues. Here the CDR3 reads CATSDNKVSNQPQHF. CDR3 DNA: TGTGCCACCAGTGATAACAAGGTTAGCAATCAGCCCCAGCATTTT.

This clonotype was detected only a few times. The gene calls are TRBV5-1 and TRBJ1-1, with 7 positions matching TRBD1. CDR1 SGHRS and CDR2 YFSETQ come from the germline V gene. This CDR3 is 16 amino acids long. The J segment lost 0 bases and the V segment lost 1 base, leaving 6 bases of the junction unmatched. The CDR3 sequence: CASSLPRGSLNTEAFF. CDR3 nucleotide sequence: TGCGCCAGCAGCTTGCCCAGGGGGTCCTTGAACACTGAAGCTTTCTTT.

This clonotype was seen many times. This chain connects TRBV7-6 to TRBJ1-1; tentatively, D is TRBD1 (5 bases). The CDR3 runs to 14 residues. The V end was cut by 5 bases, the J end by 4 bases, with 14 bases between. CDR1 SGHVS and CDR2 FNYEAQ come from the germline V gene. In DNA, the CDR3 is TGTGCCAGCAGCATGAGGGGTAGGAGCACTGAAGCTTTCTTT. Residues: CASSMRGRSTEAFF.

The rearrangement joins TRBV29-1 to TRBJ2-5, with TRBD2 matching 10 bases. V lost 1 base to trimming and J lost 5 bases; unmatched junction nucleotides: 10. From germline, CDR1 is SQVTM and CDR2 ANQGSEA. The CDR3 contains 16 residues. CDR3 region: CSVEGPSGRGRETQYF. CDR3 nucleotide sequence: TGCAGCGTTGAAGGCCCTAGCGGGAGAGGTAGGGAGACCCAGTACTTC.

This clonotype was seen a few times. This chain joins TRBV5-4 and TRBJ2-3; unclear D gene. The germline V gene has CDR1 SGHNT and CDR2 YYREEE (reference sequence). Trimming stripped 0 bases from V and 0 bases from J, with 8 bases between. CDR3 length: 15 amino acids. The CDR3 coding sequence is TGTGCCAGCAGCTTGGTAATACAGAGCACAGATACGCAGTATTTT. Translating gives CASSLVIQSTDTQYF.

The table lists this clonotype with a few counts. This rearrangement joins TRBV12-3 or TRBV12-4 to TRBJ2-7; 7 bases are shared with TRBD1. V trimming: 4 bases; J trimming: 2 bases; junction bases outside the gene matches: 8. CDR3 length: 15 residues. CDR3 DNA sequence: TGTGCCAGCAGTTCCGGCTACAGGGGAACCTACGAGCAGTACTTC. Protein sequence: CASSSGYRGTYEQYF.

This clonotype was counted a few times. The rearrangement joins TRBV25-1 to TRBJ2-3; 8 bases are shared with TRBD1. The CDR3 length is 16 residues. V was pared by 3 bases and J by 2 bases, with 7 bases of the junction left unmatched. The germline CDR1 and CDR2 sequences are MGHDK and SYGVNS. The CDR3 nucleotides are TGTGCCAGCAGTGAGAGGCAGGGGGCTGTCACAGATACGCAGTATTTT. It codes for CASSERQGAVTDTQYF.

Within the sample, this clonotype is medium-sized. The CDR3 region is CASSFGIQETQYF. CDR3 nucleotides: TGTGCCAGCAGCTTCGGAATCCAAGAGACCCAGTACTTC. V and J are TRBV7-8 and TRBJ2-5; no reliable D call. Germline V gene lookup returns CDR1 SGHVS and CDR2 FQNEAQ. CDR3 size: 13 residues. Trimming took off 3 bases at V and 1 base at J, with 6 bases between the two ends.

The chain carries TRBV7-9 and TRBJ2-2; unclear D gene. The germline gives CDR1 SEHNR, CDR2 FQNEAQ (reference sequence). The germline V and J ends were trimmed by 8 bases and 0 bases, with 10 bases remaining between them. The CDR3 contains 14 residues. CDR3 sequence: CASSLRANTGELFF. The CDR3 nucleotides read TGTGCCAGCTCTTTACGGGCGAACACCGGGGAGCTGTTTTTT.

This clonotype was seen repeatedly, ten times or more. The chain employs TRBV7-2 and TRBJ1-2; D is undetermined. The V gene lost 0 bases and the J gene lost 2 bases, with 16 bases spanning the gap. The length of the CDR3 is 17 residues. Germline V gives CDR1 SGHTA, CDR2 FQGNSA. CDR3 bases: TGTGCCAGCAGCTTAGCGCATGCGGGCGGAGGCAACTATGGCTACACCTTC. Protein sequence: CASSLAHAGGGNYGYTF.

V gene TRBV7-9 combines with J gene TRBJ2-3, with D uncertain. V was pared by 2 bases and J by 0 bases, with 6 bases between. Germline values: CDR1 SEHNR, CDR2 FQNEAQ (reference sequence). The CDR3 consists of 14 residues. The CDR3 spells CASSLQPSTDTQYF. The CDR3 bases are TGTGCCAGCAGCTTACAGCCTAGCACAGATACGCAGTATTTT.

This clonotype appeared a few times. V and J are TRBV4-1 and TRBJ1-2; 8 bases align to TRBD1. Trimming cost V 3 bases and J 2 bases; bases outside gene matches: 8. Germline V gives CDR1 MGHRA, CDR2 YSYEKL. This CDR3 is 16 amino acids long. CDR3 sequence: CASSQGNGQGNYGYTF. CDR3 in DNA: TGCGCCAGCAGCCAGGGGAATGGACAGGGAAACTATGGCTACACCTTC.

The chain is built from TRBV12-3 or TRBV12-4 and TRBJ1-1; the D is unclear. Trimming removed 2 bases at V and 2 bases at J, with 21 bases between. The CDR3 extends over 18 amino acids. The CDR3 DNA reads TGTGCCAGCAGTTTATTCACCCACCCCCGGCTTTATAACACTGAAGCTTTCTTT. Protein product: CASSLFTHPRLYNTEAFF.

This chain joins TRBV6-5 and TRBJ2-3; 7 positions match TRBD2. Germline V gene data show CDR1 as MNHEY and CDR2 as SVGAGI. J was trimmed by 2 bases and V by 0 bases; bases with no gene match: 14. The CDR3 extends over 19 amino acids. This CDR3 reads CASSYSNRLGRGSTDTQYF. The CDR3 DNA follows: TGTGCCAGCAGTTACTCGAATCGTTTGGGGCGGGGGTCCACAGATACGCAGTATTTT.

The sample holds many counts of this clonotype. The gene calls are TRBV20-1 and TRBJ1-1; D is possibly TRBD1 (6 bases). The CDR3 sequence is 13 residues long. The germline V and J ends were trimmed by 6 bases and 2 bases, with 13 bases remaining between them. The germline V gene has CDR1 DFQATT and CDR2 SNEGSKA (reference sequence). The CDR3 spells CSAPGQTNTEAFF. The CDR3 nucleotides are TGCAGTGCCCCGGGACAAACAAACACTGAAGCTTTCTTT.

Details on this clonotype: An end of the junction does not agree with germline; a read error may underlie this. The chain recombines TRBV6-1 with TRBJ1-1, with a possible D match to TRBD1 (5 bases). Looked up from germline, CDR1 is MNHNS and CDR2 is SASEGT. The CDR3 consists of 13 residues. This chain's CDR3 is CATRTQGNTEAYF. CDR3 nucleotide sequence: TGTGCCACCAGGACACAAGGGAACACTGAAGCTTACTTT.